Following are 8 T cell receptor beta chains from one sample sequenced in a study of blood T cell repertoires in COVID-19. The method was immunoSEQ multiplex PCR; TCRdb's version includes in-frame clones alone and lacks a portion of them. The table lists about 120,000 clones, about 85% of them singletons. Sequenced sample: peripheral blood. All receptors come from a woman older than 75 with acute or convalescent COVID-19.

This chain joins TRBV6-5 and TRBJ2-1; a possible D gene is TRBD2 (7 bases). CDR1 MNHEY and CDR2 SVGAGI come from the germline V gene. Trimming removed 2 bases at V and 0 bases at J, with 11 bases between. The CDR3 has 16 amino acids. CDR3 in amino acids: CASSYEGGSSYNEQFF. CDR3 in DNA: TGTGCCAGCAGTTACGAGGGGGGGAGCTCCTACAATGAGCAGTTCTTC.

The chain combines TRBV7-9 with TRBJ2-3; D call uncertain. CDR3 size: 15 residues. Trimming stripped 4 bases from V and 1 base from J, with 12 bases between. Germline V CDR1 and CDR2: SEHNR, FQNEAQ (reference sequence). CDR3 in DNA: TGTGCCAGCAGCTACCTGTTCCGGGGCACAGATACGCAGTATTTT. Residues: CASSYLFRGTDTQYF.

The chain carries TRBV3-1 (or the pseudogene TRBV3-2) and TRBJ1-6; a weak D match, TRBD1 (5 bases). The CDR3 extends over 15 amino acids. Germline CDR1 is LGHDT and CDR2 is YNNKEL (reference sequence). V was cut by 2 bases and J by 7 bases, with 12 bases left in between. The CDR3 loop is CASSQFPGNNSPLHF. The CDR3 bases are TGTGCCAGCAGCCAATTCCCAGGGAACAATTCACCCCTCCACTTT.

This sequence joins TRBV9 and TRBJ2-5, with D perhaps TRBD2 (6 bases). This CDR3 is built from 15 residues. V was trimmed by 4 bases and J by 1 base, leaving 14 bases between them. Per germline, CDR1 SGDLS and CDR2 YYNGEE. This CDR3 reads CASSSTAGIQETQYF. DNA for the CDR3: TGTGCCAGCAGCTCTACCGCGGGGATCCAAGAGACCCAGTACTTC.

V gene TRBV19 combines with J gene TRBJ2-5; 9 bases map to TRBD2. V was pared by 4 bases and J by 3 bases, with 6 bases of the junction left unmatched. The CDR3 loop spans 15 amino acids. Looked up from germline, CDR1 is LNHDA and CDR2 is SQIVND (reference sequence). The CDR3 loop reads CASSRFSGGKETQYF. The CDR3 DNA reads as TGTGCCAGTAGTAGGTTTAGCGGGGGAAAAGAGACCCAGTACTTC.

V is TRBV14 and J is TRBJ2-1; 10 bases match TRBD2. After removal of 2 bases from V and 5 bases from J, the junction contained 6 bases not matched to a gene. Per germline, CDR1 SGHDN and CDR2 FVKESK. This CDR3 comprises 16 residues. CDR3 nucleotides: TGTGCCAGCAGCCAATCCATGGGACTAGCGAACAATGAGCAGTTCTTC. It yields the protein CASSQSMGLANNEQFF.

J is TRBJ2-1 and V is TRBV11-3, with a possible D match to TRBD2 (5 bases). Trimming cost V 3 bases and J 5 bases, with 14 bases left between them. The CDR3 extends over 15 amino acids. CDR1 and CDR2 (germline): SGHNT, YENEEA. The chain's CDR3 is CASSFGSSADNEQFF. CDR3 in DNA: TGTGCCAGCAGCTTTGGGAGTTCGGCGGACAATGAGCAGTTCTTC.

This chain joins TRBV14 and TRBJ2-2; 7 bases align to TRBD2. The germline CDR1 and CDR2 sequences are SGHDN and FVKESK. The V gene end was trimmed by 4 bases and the J gene end by 1 base; junction bases not matched to a gene: 9. The CDR3 contains 17 residues. The CDR3: CASSPHSASGNTGELFF. For the CDR3, the DNA is TGTGCCAGCAGCCCCCACTCGGCTAGCGGGAACACCGGGGAGCTGTTTTTT.